The rows below give T cell receptor beta chains drawn from one sample of a study of cytomegalovirus exposure and HLA in healthy donors. TCRdb's copy holds only in-frame clones and misses some; the assay was immunoSEQ multiplex PCR. This sample has roughly 60,000 clones; around 78% occur once, and the top ten carry less than 1.5%. The material sequenced was PBMCs. The receptors here all came from a female donor in good health and CMV-seronegative. The CDR3 runs from the conserved cysteine through the conserved F or W. The D gene is left open where the match is weak. Clone size is not always given. Where it is, it says once, few, many or a class for expanded clones.

size	J	V	D	DNA	CDR3
few	TRBJ2-5	TRBV11-2	TRBD2	TGTGCCAGCAGTACTAGCGGGGGGGCCCGAGAGACCCAGTACTTC	CASSTSGGARETQYF
NA	TRBJ2-1	TRBV13	TRBD2	TGTGCCAGCAGCTTAGAGAACGGGGGGGCCGATGAGCAGTTCTTC	CASSLENGGADEQFF
NA	TRBJ2-1	TRBV6-5	TRBD2	TGTGCCAGCAGTTATAGGACTAGCGGGGATCACAATGAGCAGTTCTTC	CASSYRTSGDHNEQFF
once	TRBJ1-5	TRBV5-8	TRBD1	TGTGCCAGCAGTCCCGGGACAGGGAATCAGCCCCAGCATTTT	CASSPGTGNQPQHF
NA	TRBJ2-4	TRBV29-1	NA	TGCAGCGGAGCGCCCGACAGACTAGGAAACATTCAGTACTTC	CSGAPDRLGNIQYF
NA	TRBJ2-7	TRBV18	NA	TGTGCCAGCTCACCAATTTCAGGGTCCGAGCAGTACTTC	CASSPISGSEQYF
NA	TRBJ2-1	TRBV7-2	TRBD1	TGTGCCAGCAGCTTAAGTGGACAGGGTGGGCTCGATGAGCAGTTCTTC	CASSLSGQGGLDEQFF
NA	TRBJ1-5	TRBV7-2	TRBD1	TGTGCCAGCAGCTCACCGGGACAGGGTATGCGCAATCAGCCCCAGCATTTT	CASSSPGQGMRNQPQHF
NA	TRBJ2-1	TRBV6-6	TRBD2	TGTGCCAGCAGGGGACTAGCGTACAATGAGCAGTTCTTC	CASRGLAYNEQFF
NA	TRBJ1-1	TRBV19	NA	TGTGCCAGTACCCTCGGACGTCCAGCGGGGAACACTGAAGCTTTCTTT	CASTLGRPAGNTEAFF
NA	TRBJ2-7	TRBV5-6	NA	TGTGCCAGCAGCTCCAACTCCGCGGGCGGGGACGAGCAGTACTTC	CASSSNSAGGDEQYF
NA	TRBJ1-1	TRBV27	NA	TGTGCCAGCAGTTTAAGGCAGGGTATCACTGAAGCTTTCTTT	CASSLRQGITEAFF
NA	TRBJ2-7	TRBV27	NA	TGTGCCAGCAGTTACAGGCAGGGGACGTACGAGCAGTACTTC	CASSYRQGTYEQYF
NA	TRBJ1-6	TRBV19	NA	TGTGCCAGTACCCAGACTGACTATAATTCACCCCTCCACTTT	CASTQTDYNSPLHF
NA	TRBJ1-2	TRBV6-6	TRBD1	TGTGCCAGCCTCAGGGACAGGGGCGGATATGGCTACACCTTC	CASLRDRGGYGYTF
NA	TRBJ2-7	TRBV30	TRBD1	TGTGCCTGGTGTACCGGGACAGGGTCCTACGAGCAGTACTTC	CAWCTGTGSYEQYF
NA	TRBJ2-1	TRBV4-1	TRBD2	TGCGCCAGCAGCCAGCCACTAGCGGGGGGGAACAATGAGCAGTTCTTC	CASSQPLAGGNNEQFF
once	TRBJ1-2	TRBV5-1	NA	TGCGCCAGCACGGGCGGGGCCTATGGCTACACCTTC	CASTGGAYGYTF
NA	TRBJ1-3	TRBV9	TRBD1	TGTGCCAGCAACAGGGGGTCGTTTTCTGGAAACACCATATATTTT	CASNRGSFSGNTIYF
NA	TRBJ2-6	TRBV11-2	NA	TGTGCCAGCAGCTTAACACCCCGCCGGGGTCCCTCTGGGGCCAACGTCCTGACTTTC	CASSLTPRRGPSGANVLTF
NA	TRBJ2-3	TRBV27	NA	TGTGCCAGCAGTTCCAGGCCAAACACAGATACGCAGTATTTT	CASSSRPNTDTQYF
NA	TRBJ2-5	TRBV28	TRBD1	TGTGCCAGCAGTTTCTCTGGACAGGTTCAAGAGACCCAGTACTTC	CASSFSGQVQETQYF